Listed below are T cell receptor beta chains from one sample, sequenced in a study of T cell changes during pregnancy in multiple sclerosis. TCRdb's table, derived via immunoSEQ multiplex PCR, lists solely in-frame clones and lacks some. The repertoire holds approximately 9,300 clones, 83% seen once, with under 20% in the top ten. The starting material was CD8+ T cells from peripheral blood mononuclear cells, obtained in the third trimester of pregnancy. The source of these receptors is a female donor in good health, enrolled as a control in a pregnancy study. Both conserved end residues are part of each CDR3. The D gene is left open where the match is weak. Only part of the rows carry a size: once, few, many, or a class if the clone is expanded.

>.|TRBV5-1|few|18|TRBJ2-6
TGCGCCAGCAGCTTGGTAACAGGGCCCTCCTCTGGGGCCAACGTCCTGACTTTC
CASSLVTGPSSGANVLTF
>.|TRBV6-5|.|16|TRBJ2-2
TGTGCCAGCAGTTACTCTTCAGGACAGCACTCCGGGGAGCTGTTTTTT
CASSYSSGQHSGELFF
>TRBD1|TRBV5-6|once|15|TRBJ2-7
TGTGCCAGCAGCGACCCGGACAGGGGGCCCGACGAGCAGTACTTC
CASSDPDRGPDEQYF
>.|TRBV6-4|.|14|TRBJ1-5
TGTGCCAGCAGCGAGGGCTTTGGGAATCAGCCCCAGCATTTT
CASSEGFGNQPQHF
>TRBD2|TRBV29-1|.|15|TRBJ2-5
TGCAGCGTTGTTGGGAGCGGGGGGTATCAAGAGACCCAGTACTTC
CSVVGSGGYQETQYF
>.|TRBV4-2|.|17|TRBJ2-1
TGTGCCAGCAGCCAAGATGTACAGGGTATTTCCTACAATGAGCAGTTCTTC
CASSQDVQGISYNEQFF
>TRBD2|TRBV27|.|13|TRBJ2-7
TGTGCCAGCAGCCTCGGGGGGTTCTACGAGCAGTACTTC
CASSLGGFYEQYF
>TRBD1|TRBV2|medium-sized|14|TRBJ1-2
TGTGCCAGCAGTGTAGACGGGACAGGCTATGGCTACACCTTC
CASSVDGTGYGYTF
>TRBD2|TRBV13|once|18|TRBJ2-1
TGTGCCAGCAGTTTGACTAGCGGGGGGTCCCCTCCCTACAATGAGCAGTTCTTC
CASSLTSGGSPPYNEQFF
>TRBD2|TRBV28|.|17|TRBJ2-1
TGTGCCAGCAGTCAACCGACTAGCGGGAGCCACATTGATGAGCAGTTCTTC
CASSQPTSGSHIDEQFF
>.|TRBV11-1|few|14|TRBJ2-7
TGTGCCAGCAGCCCCTCCCGCTACGCCTACGAGCAGTACTTC
CASSPSRYAYEQYF
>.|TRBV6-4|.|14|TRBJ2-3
TGTGCCAGCAGTGACTCTCAGAGCACAGATACGCAGTATTTT
CASSDSQSTDTQYF
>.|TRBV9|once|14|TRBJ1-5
TGTGCCAGCAGCGTAGGCGGTGCCAATCAGCCCCAGCATTTT
CASSVGGANQPQHF
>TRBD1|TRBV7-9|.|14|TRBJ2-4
TGTGCCAGCAGTTCTGGACAGGGGATAACCATTCAGTACTTC
CASSSGQGITIQYF
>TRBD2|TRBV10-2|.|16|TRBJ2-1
TGCGCCAGCAGTGAAATGGGGGGGAGTACAGTCAATGAGCAGTTCTTC
CASSEMGGSTVNEQFF
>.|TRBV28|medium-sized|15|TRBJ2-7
TGTGCCAGCAGCCGTACGGCAGGCAGGGCCAACGAGCAGTACTTC
CASSRTAGRANEQYF
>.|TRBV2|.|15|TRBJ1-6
TGTGCCAGCAGATCAGACAGCTCCTATAATTCACCCCTCCACTTT
CASRSDSSYNSPLHF
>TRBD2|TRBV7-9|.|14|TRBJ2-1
TGTGCCAGCAGAGGACTAGCGGGGGGGCGGGAGCAGTTCTTC
CASRGLAGGREQFF
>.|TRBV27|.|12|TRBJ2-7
TGTGCCAGCAGTTTCTCCGGGAAGGAGCAGTACTTC
CASSFSGKEQYF
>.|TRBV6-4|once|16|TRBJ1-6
TGTGCCAGCAGTGAGGGGGGTTACCGACATAATTCACCCCTCCACTTT
CASSEGGYRHNSPLHF
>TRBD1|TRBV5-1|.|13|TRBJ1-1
TGCGCCAGCAGCTCGACAGGGGGCACTGAAGCTTTCTTT
CASSSTGGTEAFF
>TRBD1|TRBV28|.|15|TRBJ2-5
TGTGCCAGCAGAATTGACAGGGGGGTCCAAGAGACCCAGTACTTC
CASRIDRGVQETQYF
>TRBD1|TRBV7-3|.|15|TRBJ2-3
TGTGCCAGCAGCTTGGGGCTGACAGGGGTGGATACGCAGTATTTT
CASSLGLTGVDTQYF
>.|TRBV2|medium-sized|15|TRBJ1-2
TGTGCCAGCAGATCAATTGAGGGTGGGGGGTATGGCTACACCTTC
CASRSIEGGGYGYTF
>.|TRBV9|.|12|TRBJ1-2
TGTGCCAGCAGCGTCCGGGGCTATGGCTACACCTTC
CASSVRGYGYTF
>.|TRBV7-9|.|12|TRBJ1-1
TGTGCCAGCAGCAGAGGGGGCACTGAAGCTTTCTTT
CASSRGGTEAFF
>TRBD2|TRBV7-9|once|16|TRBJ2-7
TGTGCCAGCGGGACTAGCGGGAGTAGGCCTAAGTACGAGCAGTACTTC
CASGTSGSRPKYEQYF
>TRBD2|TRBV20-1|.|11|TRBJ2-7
TGCAGTGCCCCGGGACTAGCGGGACAGTACTTC
CSAPGLAGQYF
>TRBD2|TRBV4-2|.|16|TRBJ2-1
TGTGCCAGCAGCCAGGGGGATAGCGGGGGGTACAATGAGCAGTTCTTC
CASSQGDSGGYNEQFF
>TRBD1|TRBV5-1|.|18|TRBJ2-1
TGCGCCAGCAGCTTGGGACCAACGGGACAGGGGTCCTACAATGAGCAGTTCTTC
CASSLGPTGQGSYNEQFF
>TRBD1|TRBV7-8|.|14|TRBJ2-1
TGTGCCAGCAGCGCGGGGACAGGGGGTGATGAGCAGTTCTTC
CASSAGTGGDEQFF
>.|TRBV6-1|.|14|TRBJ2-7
TGTGCCAGCAGTGAACGGCAGTTCAGGGGCGAGCAGTACTTC
CASSERQFRGEQYF
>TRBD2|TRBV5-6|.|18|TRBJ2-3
TGTGCCAGCAGCTCGGTTACACTGACTAGCGGGAGTGTAGATACGCAGTATTTT
CASSSVTLTSGSVDTQYF
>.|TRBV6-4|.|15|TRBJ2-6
TGTGCCAGCAGTGACTCACACTCTGGGGCCAACGTCCTGACTTTC
CASSDSHSGANVLTF
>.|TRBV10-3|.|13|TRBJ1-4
TGTGCCATCGGGGGGGGCGCGGATGAAAAACTGTTTTTT
CAIGGGADEKLFF